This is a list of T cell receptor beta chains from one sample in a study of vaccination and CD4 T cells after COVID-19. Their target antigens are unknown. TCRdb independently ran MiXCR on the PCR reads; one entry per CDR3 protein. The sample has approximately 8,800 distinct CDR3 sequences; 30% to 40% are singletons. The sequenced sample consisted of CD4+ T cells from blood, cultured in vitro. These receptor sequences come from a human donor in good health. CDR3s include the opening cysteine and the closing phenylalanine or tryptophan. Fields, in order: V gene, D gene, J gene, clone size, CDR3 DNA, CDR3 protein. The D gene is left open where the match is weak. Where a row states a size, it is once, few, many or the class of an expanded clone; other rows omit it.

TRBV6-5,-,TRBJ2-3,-,TGTGCCAGCAGTTACTCGCCGGGACTGCTAACCACAGATACGCAGTATTTT,CASSYSPGLLTTDTQYF
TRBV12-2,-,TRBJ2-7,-,TGTGCAAGTCGCTTAGCGAGGACCTCGGACGAGCAGTACTTC,CASRLARTSDEQYF
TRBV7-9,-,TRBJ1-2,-,TGTGCCAGCACCTTGACCGAGGCCGGGAACTATGGCTACACCTTC,CASTLTEAGNYGYTF
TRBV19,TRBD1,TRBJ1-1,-,TGTGCCAGTAGTGCAATAGGACAGGGCACTGAAGCTTTCTTT,CASSAIGQGTEAFF
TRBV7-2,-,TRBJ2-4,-,TGTGCCAGCAGCCAGAATGCCGACAGTCTAGCCAAAAACATTCAGTACTTC,CASSQNADSLAKNIQYF
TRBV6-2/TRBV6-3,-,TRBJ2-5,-,TGTGCCAGCAGTTACGGCAGGCAAGAGACCCAGTACTTC,CASSYGRQETQYF
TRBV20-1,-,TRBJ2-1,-,TGCAGCCCCCGGGGCCCCAATGAGCAGTTCTTC,CSPRGPNEQFF
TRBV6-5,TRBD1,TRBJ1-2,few,TGTGCCAGCAGTTACTCCCTACTCGCAGGGGGCTATGGCTACACCTTC,CASSYSLLAGGYGYTF
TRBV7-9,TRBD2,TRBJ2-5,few,TGTGCCAGCAGCTTAGCGTTATCGGGAGGAGGGGAAGAGACCCAGTACTTC,CASSLALSGGGEETQYF
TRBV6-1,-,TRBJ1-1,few,TGTGCCAGCAGTGCGGAACCGGGACCGACGAACACTGAAGCTTTCTTT,CASSAEPGPTNTEAFF
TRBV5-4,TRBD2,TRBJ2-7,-,TGTGCCAGCAGCACGACTAGCGGGCCATACGAGCAGTACTTC,CASSTTSGPYEQYF
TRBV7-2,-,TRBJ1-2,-,TGTGCCAGCAGCTTCTGGCCCCCACAGTCTGGCTACACCTTC,CASSFWPPQSGYTF
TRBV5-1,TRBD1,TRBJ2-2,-,TGCGCCAGCAGCGTGGGACAGGGAGCCGGGGAGCTGTTTTTT,CASSVGQGAGELFF
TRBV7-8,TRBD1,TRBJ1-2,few,TGTGCCAGCAGCCTGCGACAGGGGGCTAACTATGGCTACACCTTC,CASSLRQGANYGYTF
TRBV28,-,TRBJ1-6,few,TGTGCCAGCAGCCGAAGCAGGACTACAAATTCACCCCTCCACTTT,CASSRSRTTNSPLHF
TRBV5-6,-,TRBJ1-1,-,TGTGCCAGCAGCTTGGTCGTCCAGGCGGGGGCTGAAGCTTTCTTT,CASSLVVQAGAEAFF
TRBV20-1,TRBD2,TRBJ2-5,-,TGCAGTGCTTATTCCAGTACGGCGAGGCTAGCGGGGGGGCCACAAGAGACCCAGTACTTC,CSAYSSTARLAGGPQETQYF
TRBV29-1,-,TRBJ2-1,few,TGCAGCGTTGATGCGGGGATCAATGAGCAGTTCTTC,CSVDAGINEQFF
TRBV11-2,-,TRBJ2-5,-,TGTGCCAGCATGAGGAGGTTGGAGACCCAGTACTTC,CASMRRLETQYF
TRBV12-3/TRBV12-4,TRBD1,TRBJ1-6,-,TGTGCCAGCAGACCTGGGGACAGGGAATATTCACCCCTCCACTTT,CASRPGDREYSPLHF
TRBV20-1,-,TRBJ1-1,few,TGCAGTGCTAGGTGGGGGGCCATGAACACTGAAGCTTTCTTT,CSARWGAMNTEAFF
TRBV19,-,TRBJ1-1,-,TGTGCCAGTAGTATCACACGGTTCGCTGAAGCTTTCTTT,CASSITRFAEAFF
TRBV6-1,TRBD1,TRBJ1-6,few,TGTGCCAGCAGTGAAGCGGCAGGGGGTAATTCACCCCTCCACTTT,CASSEAAGGNSPLHF